Each of the 4 T cell receptor beta chains below was sequenced from the same sample in a study of identical twins (dated by TCRdb to between 2015 and 2016). The library relied on 5' RACE. Sequencing was performed on an Illumina HiSeq 2000. TCRdb cleaned the public reads at Q25 with fastp, built clones with MiXCR and kept in-frame beta chains. Entries that share a CDR3 protein sequence are merged under the most common genes and DNA. The table for this sample lists around 340,000 distinct CDR3 sequences; about 9% of them were counted only once. The leading ten clones occupy more than 8% of the sample. Sequencing used naive T cells sorted from blood. The sample's cell subset or site label, in plain terms: cells isolated with a human naive T-cell isolation kit. The receptors here all came from a woman aged 45-59 years in good health.

This chain joins TRBV5-6 and TRBJ1-5, with D perhaps matching TRBD1 (5 bases). Trimming cost V 2 bases and J 2 bases, with 14 bases left between them. There are 16 residues in the CDR3. Germline V gives CDR1 SGHDT, CDR2 YYEEEE. This CDR3 reads CASSFGGEVGNQPQHF. CDR3 DNA sequence: TGTGCCAGCAGCTTTGGGGGGGAAGTTGGCAATCAGCCCCAGCATTTT.

This clonotype was observed a handful of times. The CDR3 sequence is CSVEGDRDPSSYNEQFF. CDR3 bases: TGCAGCGTTGAAGGCGACAGGGACCCCAGCTCCTACAATGAGCAGTTCTTC. The rearrangement joins TRBV29-1 to TRBJ2-1; 7 bases line up with TRBD1. Germline trimming cut 1 base from V and 0 bases from J; bases unmatched to any gene: 9. Germline CDR1 and CDR2: SQVTM and ANQGSEA. CDR3 length: 17 amino acids.

This clonotype has a handful of counts. DNA for the CDR3: TGCAGTGCTACCCAGGGGGCTAGCGGGAGCTACGAGCAGTACTTC. It translates to CSATQGASGSYEQYF. The chain employs TRBV20-1 and TRBJ2-7, with TRBD2 matching 10 bases. This CDR3 has 15 amino acids. With 4 bases clipped from V and 3 bases from J, the junction kept 9 bases outside the gene matches. The germline CDR1 and CDR2 sequences are DFQATT and SNEGSKA (reference sequence).

This chain links TRBV6-5 with TRBJ2-3; TRBD1 matches at 9 bases. The CDR3 extends over 15 amino acids. The V gene end was trimmed by 5 bases and the J gene end by 4 bases; junction bases not matched to a gene: 7. CDR1 and CDR2 from the germline V gene are MNHEY and SVGAGI. As DNA, the CDR3 is TGTGCCAGCAGTATGGGACAGGGTTTGCCAGATACGCAGTATTTT. Protein sequence: CASSMGQGLPDTQYF.